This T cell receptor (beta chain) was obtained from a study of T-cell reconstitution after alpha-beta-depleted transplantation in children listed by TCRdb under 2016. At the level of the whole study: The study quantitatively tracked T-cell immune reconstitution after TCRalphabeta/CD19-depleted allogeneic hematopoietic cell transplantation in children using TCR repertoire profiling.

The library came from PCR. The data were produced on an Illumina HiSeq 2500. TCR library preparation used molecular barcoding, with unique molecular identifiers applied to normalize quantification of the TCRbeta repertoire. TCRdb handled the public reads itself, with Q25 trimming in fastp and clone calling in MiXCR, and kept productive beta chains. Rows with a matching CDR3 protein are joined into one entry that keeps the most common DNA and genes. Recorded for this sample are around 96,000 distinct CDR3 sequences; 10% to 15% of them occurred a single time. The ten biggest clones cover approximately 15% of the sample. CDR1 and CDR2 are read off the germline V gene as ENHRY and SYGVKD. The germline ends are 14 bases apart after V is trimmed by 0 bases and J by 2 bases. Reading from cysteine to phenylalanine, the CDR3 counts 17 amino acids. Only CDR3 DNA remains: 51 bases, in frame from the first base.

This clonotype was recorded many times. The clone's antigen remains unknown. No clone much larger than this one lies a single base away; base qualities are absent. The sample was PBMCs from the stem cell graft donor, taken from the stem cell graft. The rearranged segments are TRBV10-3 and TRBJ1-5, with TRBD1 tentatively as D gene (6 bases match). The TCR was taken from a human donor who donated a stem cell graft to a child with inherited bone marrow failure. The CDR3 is CAISESRGAFGNQPQHF. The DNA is TGTGCCATCAGTGAGTCGAGGGGGGCGTTTGGCAATCAGCCCCAGCATTTT.